The clone carrying this T cell receptor (beta chain) was counted between two and nine times. Its antigen is undetermined. CD4+ T cells that had been cultured provided DNA sequenced with the Oncomine TCR Beta short-read assay. Using its own MiXCR run on the PCR reads, TCRdb lists one record per CDR3 protein. The data hold some 20,000 distinct CDR3 sequences, with roughly 46% observed a single time. This sample's treatment: roughly 11-day PBMC culture with coronavirus spike peptide pools or control peptides (ViraFEST assay). Cell culture was performed with some 2 million PBMCs per well in the presence of 9 to 10 IU/ml IL-2 and 10 ug/ml peptide pools. This entry is derived from a study of vaccination and CD4 T cells after COVID-19. Overall study: Drawing of post-COVID samples took place a median about 100 days after diagnosis (range 35 to 161). Study-level points and caveats: Convalescent patients had 304 of 307 vaccine-specific clones showing spike mono-reactivity.

Germline V CDR1 and CDR2: SGHTA, FQGTGA. V lost 4 bases, J lost 5 bases, and 5 bases stayed unmatched. The CDR3 runs to 16 residues. This TCR came from a human donor who had recovered from COVID-19. Material: CD4+ T cells from blood, cultured in vitro, obtained before SARS-CoV-2 vaccination. The J gene is TRBJ2-2, the V gene TRBV7-3; TRBD2 matches 12 bases. The CDR3 loop is CASSYGLAGSTGELFF. Written as DNA, the CDR3 is TGTGCCAGCAGCTACGGACTAGCGGGAAGTACCGGGGAGCTGTTTTTT.